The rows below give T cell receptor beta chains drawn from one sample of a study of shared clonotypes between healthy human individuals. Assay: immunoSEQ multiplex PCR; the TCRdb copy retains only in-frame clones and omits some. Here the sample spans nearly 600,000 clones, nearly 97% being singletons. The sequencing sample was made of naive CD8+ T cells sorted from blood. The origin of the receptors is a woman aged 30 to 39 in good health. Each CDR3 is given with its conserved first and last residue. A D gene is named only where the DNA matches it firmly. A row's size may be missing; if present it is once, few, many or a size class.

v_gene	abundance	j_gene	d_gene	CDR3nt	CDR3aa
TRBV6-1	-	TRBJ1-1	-	TGTGCCAGCAGCCCTGGACAGAGCAACACTGAAGCTTTCTTT	CASSPGQSNTEAFF
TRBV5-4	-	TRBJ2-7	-	TGTGCCAGCAGCTCCACCATAACCTTCGGACAAGGTCTTTCCTACGAGCAGTACTTC	CASSSTITFGQGLSYEQYF
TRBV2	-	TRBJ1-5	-	TGTGCCAGCAGCGTAGTCAGAAAGGATCAGCCCCAGCATTTT	CASSVVRKDQPQHF
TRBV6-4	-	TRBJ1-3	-	TGTGCCAGCAGTGGCCAAAGGGGTTCTGGAAACACCATATATTTT	CASSGQRGSGNTIYF
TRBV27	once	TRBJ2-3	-	TGTGCCAGCAGTATACAAGTTGCGGGCGGAAAAGATACGCAGTATTTT	CASSIQVAGGKDTQYF
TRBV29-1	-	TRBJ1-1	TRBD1	TGCAGCGTTGTGGGGATTCGAGGACAGGCGAACACTGAAGCTTTCTTT	CSVVGIRGQANTEAFF
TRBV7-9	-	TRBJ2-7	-	TGTGCCAGCAGCTCCGAGGTATATTCTTCCTACGAGCAGTACTTC	CASSSEVYSSYEQYF
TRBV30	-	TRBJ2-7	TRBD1	TGTGCCTGGAGTGGTCGCTCGAGGGACAGAGCCTACGAGCAGTACTTC	CAWSGRSRDRAYEQYF
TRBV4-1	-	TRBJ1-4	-	TGCGCCAGCAGCCATCAGAGTCATAGCACTAATGAAAACCTGTTTTTT	CASSHQSHSTNENLFF
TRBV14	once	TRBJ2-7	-	TGTGCCAGCAGCCAAGATTATGCTATCGGTCCCTACGAGCAGTACTTC	CASSQDYAIGPYEQYF
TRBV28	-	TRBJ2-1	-	TGTGCCAGCAGTCAACCACTAGCCATGTTTAATGAGCAGTTCTTC	CASSQPLAMFNEQFF
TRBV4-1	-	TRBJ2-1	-	TGCGCCAGCAGCCAAGAGGTACTGACCGACTACAATGAGCAGTTCTTC	CASSQEVLTDYNEQFF
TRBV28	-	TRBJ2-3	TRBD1	TGTGCCAGCAGTTTTGGAGACAGGGACACAGATACGCAGTATTTT	CASSFGDRDTDTQYF
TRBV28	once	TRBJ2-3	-	TGTGCCAGCAGTTTCTCCGGTTTGACGGGATCCGATACGCAGTATTTT	CASSFSGLTGSDTQYF
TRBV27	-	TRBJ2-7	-	TGTGCCAGCAGTCCCGGCGGGGCCGCATATACCCTACTCCTTTCCTACGAGCAGTACTTC	CASSPGGAAYTLLLSYEQYF
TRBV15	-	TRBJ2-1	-	TGTGCCACCAAGGCTTCGACTAGCTACAATGAGCAGTTCTTC	CATKASTSYNEQFF
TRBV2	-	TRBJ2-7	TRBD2	TGTGCCAGCGGACTAGCCCCGTCCTACGAGCAGTACTTC	CASGLAPSYEQYF
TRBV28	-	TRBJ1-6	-	TGTGCCAGCAGTCTCCGGGTCAGTTCTAATTCACCCCTCCACTTT	CASSLRVSSNSPLHF
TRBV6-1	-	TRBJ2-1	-	TGTGCCAGCAGTGAAGTGGCGGGGCTACCTTACAATGAGCAGTTCTTC	CASSEVAGLPYNEQFF
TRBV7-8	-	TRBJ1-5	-	TGTGCCAGCAGCTTAAACGGGCTTGGCAATCAGCCCCAGCATTTT	CASSLNGLGNQPQHF